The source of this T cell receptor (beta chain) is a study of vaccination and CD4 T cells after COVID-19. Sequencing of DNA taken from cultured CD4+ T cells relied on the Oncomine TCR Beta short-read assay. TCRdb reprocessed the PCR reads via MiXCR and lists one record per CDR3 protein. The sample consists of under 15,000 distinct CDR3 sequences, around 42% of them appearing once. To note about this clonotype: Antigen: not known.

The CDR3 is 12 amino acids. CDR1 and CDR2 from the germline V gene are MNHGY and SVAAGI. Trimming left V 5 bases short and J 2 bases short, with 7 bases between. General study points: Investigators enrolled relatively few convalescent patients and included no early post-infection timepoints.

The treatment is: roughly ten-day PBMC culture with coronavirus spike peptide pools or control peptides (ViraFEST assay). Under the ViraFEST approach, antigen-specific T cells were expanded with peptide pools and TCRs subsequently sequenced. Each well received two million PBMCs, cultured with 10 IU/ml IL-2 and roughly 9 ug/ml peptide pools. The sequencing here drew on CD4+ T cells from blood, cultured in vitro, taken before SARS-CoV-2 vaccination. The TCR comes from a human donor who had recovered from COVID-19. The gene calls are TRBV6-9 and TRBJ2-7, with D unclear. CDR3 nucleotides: TGTGCCAGCAGTCATAGTCCCTACGAGCAGTACTTC. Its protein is CASSHSPYEQYF.